Listed below are T cell receptor beta chains from one sample, sequenced in a study of a mutant IDH1 vaccine in newly diagnosed glioma. No antigen is known for these receptors. Assay used: immunoSEQ multiplex PCR; TCRdb lists only in-frame clones, some missing. This sample has approximately 43,000 clones, with 80% to 90% found just once. The starting material was PBMCs, obtained from a glioma patient whose treatment included an IDH1 peptide vaccine. These receptors were taken from a man aged 35 to 55 with glioma. The CDR3 runs from the conserved cysteine through the conserved F or W. The D gene is left open where the match is weak. Expanded clones get a size class; other rows say once, few or many, or leave the size out.

>-|TRBD1|TRBV5-4|TRBJ1-1
CASSTKGQGGSTEAFF
TGTGCCAGCAGCACCAAAGGACAGGGGGGAAGCACTGAAGCTTTCTTT
>once|TRBD1|TRBV10-3|TRBJ1-1
CAISEWDRGLTEAFF
TGTGCCATCAGTGAGTGGGACAGGGGGCTTACTGAAGCTTTCTTT
>-|TRBD2|TRBV7-9|TRBJ2-3
CASSAGLAGERDTQYF
TGTGCCAGCAGCGCCGGACTAGCGGGAGAACGAGATACGCAGTATTTT
>-|-|TRBV19|TRBJ2-4
CASSLGSRFPLF
TGTGCCAGTAGTCTGGGTAGTCGGTTCCCCTTATTC
>-|-|TRBV5-3|TRBJ2-7
CARSCHQVTSINLWSYEQYF
TGTGCCAGAAGCTGCCACCAGGTGACCTCTATAAATTTATGGTCCTACGAGCAGTACTTC
>-|-|TRBV7-9|TRBJ2-7
CASSPGLGGHEQYF
TGTGCCAGCAGCCCGGGACTGGGAGGCCACGAGCAGTACTTC
>once|-|TRBV6-5|TRBJ1-1
CASSPDGGTEAFF
TGTGCCAGCAGTCCCGATGGGGGGACTGAAGCTTTCTTT
>-|TRBD1|TRBV6-1|TRBJ1-6
CASSGSLDRGGNSPLHF
TGTGCCAGCAGTGGATCGCTGGACAGGGGAGGCAATTCACCCCTCCACTTT
>-|-|TRBV6-1|TRBJ2-1
CASSEAGSLYNEQFF
TGTGCCAGCAGTGAGGCCGGGAGCCTGTACAATGAGCAGTTCTTC
>once|TRBD2|TRBV29-1|TRBJ2-3
CSGTSGSSDTQYF
TGCAGCGGGACTAGCGGGAGTTCAGATACGCAGTATTTT
>-|-|TRBV20-1|TRBJ2-7
CSAKWAYEQYF
TGCAGTGCTAAATGGGCCTACGAGCAGTACTTC
>once|TRBD1|TRBV9|TRBJ1-6
CASSAGQGSYNSPLHF
TGTGCCAGCAGCGCTGGACAGGGATCCTATAATTCACCCCTCCACTTT
>few|-|TRBV27|TRBJ2-1
CASSHGSLYEQFF
TGTGCCAGCAGCCATGGCAGCTTGTATGAGCAGTTCTTC
>-|TRBD1|TRBV18|TRBJ2-6
CASSPPTGSGANVLTF
TGTGCCAGCTCACCGCCGACAGGGTCCGGGGCCAACGTCCTGACTTTC
>-|-|TRBV21-1|TRBJ1-2
CASSKRSDSCYTGADYGYTF
TGTGCCAGCAGCAAACGGTCGGACTCTTGTTACACAGGGGCTGACTATGGCTACACCTTC
>-|-|TRBV18|TRBJ1-1
CASSPNGKMNTEAFF
TGTGCCAGCTCACCTAACGGAAAGATGAACACTGAAGCTTTCTTT
>-|TRBD1|TRBV7-2|TRBJ1-5
CASSLETGGYQPQHF
TGTGCCAGCAGTTTAGAGACAGGGGGCTATCAGCCCCAGCATTTT
>-|-|TRBV5-1|TRBJ2-1
CASSLAGNNEQFF
TGCGCCAGCAGCTTGGCCGGGAACAATGAGCAGTTCTTC
>-|TRBD2|TRBV30|TRBJ2-5
CAWSVRGGPGETQYF
TGTGCCTGGAGTGTACGCGGGGGGCCGGGAGAGACCCAGTACTTC
>-|-|TRBV7-2|TRBJ1-3
CASSLSGSGNTIYF
TGTGCCAGCAGCTTATCGGGCTCTGGAAACACCATATATTTT
>-|TRBD2|TRBV29-1|TRBJ2-5
CSCQTSGEETQYF
TGCAGCTGTCAGACTAGCGGGGAGGAGACCCAGTACTTC
>-|-|TRBV9|TRBJ2-7
CASSAYRYQGEQYF
TGTGCCAGCAGCGCCTACAGGTACCAGGGCGAGCAGTACTTC
>-|TRBD1|TRBV28|TRBJ2-7
CATGTGTYEQYF
TGTGCCACCGGGACAGGCACCTACGAGCAGTACTTC
>-|TRBD1|TRBV5-8|TRBJ1-5
CASSKGQGGSNQPQHF
TGTGCCAGCAGCAAAGGACAGGGCGGAAGCAATCAGCCCCAGCATTTT
>-|TRBD1|TRBV19|TRBJ1-4
CASSAGTGPNEKLFF
TGTGCCAGTAGTGCCGGGACAGGACCAAATGAAAAACTGTTTTTT
>-|TRBD1|TRBV18|TRBJ1-5
CASSPDRGNQPQHF
TGTGCCAGCTCCCCGGACAGGGGCAATCAGCCCCAGCATTTT
>-|-|TRBV6-1|TRBJ1-2
CASSEAPPGPGYTF
TGTGCCAGCAGTGAAGCACCCCCCGGGCCTGGCTACACCTTC
>-|-|TRBV5-1|TRBJ1-2
CASSPGSGRGLLGYTF
TGCGCCAGCAGCCCCGGCAGCGGACGTGGACTCCTTGGCTACACCTTC
>-|TRBD2|TRBV4-1|TRBJ2-2
CASSQTRLAGGPTDTGELFF
TGCGCCAGCAGCCAAACCCGACTAGCGGGAGGGCCGACTGACACCGGGGAGCTGTTTTTT
>-|-|TRBV18|TRBJ2-2
CASSPPGNTGELFF
TGTGCCAGCTCACCCCCAGGGAACACCGGGGAGCTGTTTTTT
>-|TRBD1|TRBV4-3|TRBJ2-1
CASSQAIDRAPQFF
TGCGCCAGCAGCCAAGCGATAGACAGGGCCCCCCAGTTCTTC
>-|-|TRBV7-9|TRBJ1-2
CASSSSDSPGGYTF
TGTGCCAGCAGCTCCTCGGACAGTCCTGGGGGCTACACCTTC
>-|-|TRBV5-1|TRBJ2-7
CASSLGSAESYEQYF
TGCGCCAGCAGCTTGGGTTCAGCGGAATCCTACGAGCAGTACTTC
>-|-|TRBV5-6|TRBJ2-1
CASSPVADSEQFF
TGTGCCAGCAGCCCGGTGGCGGACTCGGAACAGTTCTTC
>-|TRBD2|TRBV5-4|TRBJ2-1
CASSSRTSGWSNEQFF
TGTGCCAGCAGCTCCCGGACTAGCGGCTGGTCAAACGAGCAGTTCTTC
>-|TRBD1|TRBV19|TRBJ1-5
CASSIARQGASNQPQHF
TGTGCCAGTAGTATAGCCCGACAGGGGGCGAGCAATCAGCCCCAGCATTTT
>-|-|TRBV18|TRBJ2-7
CASSPSGSVPSYEQYF
TGTGCCAGCTCACCGTCAGGCTCCGTACCGAGCTACGAGCAGTACTTC
>-|-|TRBV2|TRBJ1-3
CASSVTGGSGNTIYF
TGTGCCAGCAGTGTTACGGGGGGCTCTGGAAACACCATATATTTT
>-|TRBD1|TRBV6-5|TRBJ2-3
CASSLRQGGTDTQYF
TGTGCCAGCAGTCTAAGACAGGGGGGCACAGATACGCAGTATTTT
>-|TRBD2|TRBV10-3|TRBJ2-1
CAIRGLAGGEQFF
TGTGCCATCAGGGGACTAGCGGGAGGTGAGCAGTTCTTC
>-|TRBD1|TRBV7-2|TRBJ1-2
CASSLVRGQGAGYTF
TGTGCCAGCAGCTTAGTCCGAGGACAGGGGGCTGGCTACACCTTC
>-|TRBD2|TRBV5-4|TRBJ2-7
CASSSATSGLLYEQYF
TGTGCCAGCAGCTCCGCTACTAGCGGGCTGCTCTACGAGCAGTACTTC
>-|-|TRBV7-9|TRBJ1-1
CASSLAGFPEAFF
TGTGCCAGCAGCTTAGCAGGGTTTCCTGAAGCTTTCTTT
>few|TRBD2|TRBV19|TRBJ2-2
CASSIDLPSGSYTGELFF
TGTGCCAGTAGTATAGACCTCCCTAGCGGCTCGTACACCGGGGAGCTGTTTTTT
>-|-|TRBV10-3|TRBJ2-3
CAISERGSLTDTQYF
TGTGCCATCAGTGAGCGCGGCTCTCTCACAGATACGCAGTATTTT
>once|TRBD1|TRBV25-1|TRBJ2-1
CASSAPGGLEQFF
TGTGCCAGCAGTGCCCCAGGGGGCTTAGAGCAGTTCTTC
>few|-|TRBV10-3|TRBJ2-7
CAISELGVGEQYF
TGTGCCATCAGTGAACTGGGAGTGGGCGAGCAGTACTTC
>-|TRBD2|TRBV18|TRBJ2-3
CASSPGTSGGAAADTQYF
TGTGCCAGCTCACCCGGGACTAGCGGGGGGGCCGCGGCAGATACGCAGTATTTT
>-|-|TRBV7-2|TRBJ1-6
CASSFESPLHF
TGTGCCAGCAGCTTCGAGTCACCCCTCCACTTT
>-|-|TRBV6-5|TRBJ1-5
CASSYSLNSNQPQHF
TGTGCCAGCAGTTACAGTTTGAATAGCAATCAGCCCCAGCATTTT
>-|-|TRBV21-1|TRBJ1-2
CASSKGRGQGLYGYTF
TGTGCCAGCAGCAAAGGGAGGGGACAGGGCCTCTATGGCTACACCTTC
>once|-|TRBV7-8|TRBJ2-5
CASSSGRGETQYF
TGTGCCAGCAGCTCCGGACGCGGCGAGACCCAGTACTTC
>-|-|TRBV5-6|TRBJ1-1
CASSFRGRAVTEAFF
TGTGCCAGCAGCTTTCGGGGCAGGGCGGTCACTGAAGCTTTCTTT
>-|-|TRBV5-1|TRBJ1-1
CASSPRVMNTEAFF
TGCGCCAGCAGCCCCAGGGTAATGAACACTGAAGCTTTCTTT
>-|TRBD2|TRBV4-2|TRBJ2-1
CASSLTGGPYNEQFF
TGTGCCAGCAGCCTCACGGGGGGGCCCTACAATGAGCAGTTCTTC